The 19 T cell receptor beta chains in this list originate from one sample, sequenced in a study of T-cell reconstitution after alpha-beta-depleted transplantation in children. Unique molecular identifiers were used to barcode this TCRbeta library. One entry per CDR3 protein, called by TCRdb with MiXCR from the PCR reads. Among 600,000 or so distinct CDR3 sequences listed, more than 20% were seen once. The sequencing here drew on PBMCs, mostly from graft donor cells, taken 360 days after TCRalphabeta/CD19-depleted stem cell transplant. These receptors all come from a boy under three years old who had a stem cell transplant for acute myeloid leukemia, so the T cells may come from the graft donor.

The chain couples TRBV2 to TRBJ2-1, with TRBD2 matching 12 bases. CDR3 length equals 16 residues. CDR1 and CDR2 (germline): SNHLY, FYNNEI. V lost 6 bases, J lost 8 bases, and 11 bases stayed unmatched. The CDR3, as DNA: TGTGCCAGCAGCGCATCGCTAGCGGGGGGGCTGCATGAGCAGTTCTTC. This gives the protein CASSASLAGGLHEQFF. Full variable domain (remainder filled in from reference TRBV2 and TRBJ2-1): EPEVTQTPSHQVTQMGQEVILRCVPISNHLYFYWYRQILGQKVEFLVSFYNNEISEKSEIFDDQFSVERPDGSNFTLKIRSTKLEDSAMYFCASSASLAGGLHEQFFGPGTRLTVL.

The chain is built from TRBV12-3 or TRBV12-4 and TRBJ1-5; tentatively, D is TRBD1 (5 bases). CDR3 length: 13 amino acids. With 8 bases removed from V and 6 bases from J, the gap between germline ends came to 14 bases. The CDR3 loop reads CASGLGVAQPQHF. CDR3 nucleotides: TGTGCCAGCGGATTAGGGGTTGCTCAGCCCCAGCATTTT.

This chain uses TRBV4-2 with TRBJ2-5; D is unclear. The germline CDR1 and CDR2 sequences are LGHNA and YNFKEQ. CDR3 length: 16 residues. V was shortened by 0 bases and J by 2 bases, with 13 bases between the two germline ends. The CDR3 nucleotides read TGTGCCAGCAGCCAAGAGAAGGGTATGTGGCAAGAGACCCAGTACTTC. This codes for CASSQEKGMWQETQYF.

This chain joins TRBV28 and TRBJ2-7; a possible D gene is TRBD2 (5 bases). Trimming left V 7 bases short and J 0 bases short, with 16 bases between. Germline V gene lookup returns CDR1 MDHEN and CDR2 SYDVKM. The CDR3 contains 15 residues. CDR3 loop: CASTPAAGVSYEQYV. CDR3 DNA sequence: TGTGCCAGCACTCCCGCGGCCGGGGTCTCCTACGAGCAGTACGTC.

This clonotype has more than one count but fewer than ten. This chain links TRBV20-1 with TRBJ2-1; D is unresolved. Germline lookup yields CDR1 DFQATT and CDR2 SNEGSKA (reference sequence). V gave up 3 bases and J gave up 5 bases, with 11 bases separating them. This CDR3 comprises 13 residues. The chain's CDR3 is CSARYSYNNEQFF. The CDR3 DNA follows: TGCAGTGCTAGGTACAGCTACAACAATGAGCAGTTCTTC.

This clonotype was observed at least ten times. DNA of the CDR3: TGTGCCAGCAGCCCCCTGTCGACCTACAATGAGCAGTTCTTC. Translating gives CASSPLSTYNEQFF. V gene TRBV11-2 combines with J gene TRBJ2-1; D is unresolved. The V gene's germline CDR1 is SGHAT and CDR2 FQNNGV. The CDR3 length is 14 residues. The ends were cut back, 5 bases at V and 2 bases at J, with 10 bases in the middle.

In this sample, this clonotype turned up a few times. The chain employs TRBV7-3 and TRBJ1-6; 7 nucleotides match TRBD1. Germline lookup yields CDR1 SGHTA and CDR2 FQGTGA. The J segment lost 9 bases and the V segment lost 5 bases, leaving 7 bases of the junction unmatched. This CDR3 comprises 14 residues. CDR3 coding DNA: TGTGCCAGCAGCCCGACAGGGAGTGGTTCACCCCTCCACTTT. Residues: CASSPTGSGSPLHF.

The J gene is TRBJ1-1, the V gene TRBV12-3 or TRBV12-4; possible D gene TRBD1, 5 bases. V was cut by 10 bases and J by 7 bases, with 25 bases left in between. The CDR3 sequence is 15 residues long. Written as DNA, the CDR3 is TGTGCCACCAAGGGTCGGAGATCGGGGCGGAATGAAGCTTTCTTT. Translating it yields CATKGRRSGRNEAFF.

V and J are TRBV4-2 and TRBJ1-2, with D perhaps matching TRBD1 (6 bases). Germline V gene lookup returns CDR1 LGHNA and CDR2 YNFKEQ. The CDR3 totals 19 residues. Trimming shortened V by 5 bases and J by 0 bases, and 25 bases separated the two germline ends. The CDR3 loop is CASSEFRNQGGSANYGYTF. The CDR3 bases are TGTGCCAGCAGCGAATTCCGGAACCAAGGGGGGTCAGCTAACTATGGCTACACCTTC.

The chain employs TRBV5-1 and TRBJ2-3, with TRBD1 as a possible D gene (6 bases). V dropped 1 base and J dropped 3 bases, with 12 bases sitting between them. The germline V gene encodes CDR1 SGHRS and CDR2 YFSETQ. This CDR3 region has 15 residues. The CDR3 DNA follows: TGCGCCAGCAGCTTGCGGGGACATCCTACAGATACGCAGTATTTT. Translated: CASSLRGHPTDTQYF.

This clonotype has just one count. The J gene is TRBJ1-5, the V gene TRBV4-1, with D possibly being TRBD1 (6 bases). The V gene's germline CDR1 is MGHRA and CDR2 YSYEKL. The CDR3 is 13 residues long. The V gene lost 2 bases and the J gene lost 6 bases, with 8 bases spanning the gap. CDR3 nucleotide sequence: TGCGCCAGCAGCCAACAGGGGAGTCAGCCCCAGCATTTT. Translation: CASSQQGSQPQHF.

The chain employs TRBV12-3 or TRBV12-4 and TRBJ2-5, with D perhaps TRBD2 (6 bases). The CDR3 covers 15 residues. V was shortened by 6 bases and J by 3 bases, with 17 bases between the two germline ends. CDR3 in amino acids: CASSPRGGAEETQYF. CDR3 bases: TGTGCCAGCAGCCCTCGGGGCGGGGCCGAAGAGACCCAGTACTTC.

V usage is TRBV21-1 and J usage is TRBJ1-5; the DNA was not compared with TRBD1, the D call given in the table. TRBV21-1 is described as a pseudogene. The CDR3 length is 17 residues. CDR3 residues: CASSKALSTGDNQPQHF. The CDR3 nucleotides read TGTGCCAGCAGCAAAGCGCTTTCGACAGGGGACAATCAGCCCCAGCATTTT.

The V gene is TRBV12-3 or TRBV12-4, the J gene TRBJ2-3; 7 bases agree with TRBD1. CDR3 length: 16 amino acids. The trim removed 11 bases at V and 2 bases at J, leaving 16 bases unmatched. The CDR3, as DNA: TGTGCCGTCTCTGCCGGTACAGGGGTTCTCACAGATACGCAGTATTTT. Residues: CAVSAGTGVLTDTQYF.

V usage is TRBV6-2 or TRBV6-3 and J usage is TRBJ2-5; D is uncertain. CDR1 is MNHEY and CDR2 is SVGEGT in the germline V gene. The V gene lost 6 bases and the J gene lost 1 base, with 12 bases spanning the gap. CDR3 size: 14 residues. CDR3 sequence (DNA): TGTGCCAGCAGCCCTCCGCCAGCCCAAGAGACCCAGTACTTC. Protein: CASSPPPAQETQYF.

The V call is TRBV12-3 or TRBV12-4, the J call TRBJ2-7, with D perhaps TRBD1 (6 bases). CDR3 length equals 16 residues. Trimming left V 5 bases short and J 3 bases short, with 20 bases between. CDR3: CASSPTEGTYIYEQYF. In nucleotides, the CDR3 is TGTGCCAGCAGTCCCACTGAGGGGACATACATCTACGAGCAGTACTTC.

This clonotype was found many times. V gene TRBV10-3 combines with J gene TRBJ1-2; 9 bases match TRBD1. The J segment lost 4 bases and the V segment lost 3 bases, leaving 12 bases of the junction unmatched. Germline V CDR1 and CDR2: ENHRY, SYGVKD. The CDR3 consists of 17 residues. The CDR3 spells CAISDPNRDRASYGYTF. Here the CDR3 DNA reads TGTGCCATCAGTGATCCTAACCGGGACAGGGCAAGCTATGGCTACACCTTC.

This chain connects TRBV15 to TRBJ1-4; TRBD1 matches 8 bases. The trim removed 0 bases at V and 1 base at J, leaving 7 bases unmatched. The germline V gene encodes CDR1 LNHNV and CDR2 YYDKDF (reference sequence). There are 18 residues in the CDR3. The DNA for the CDR3 is TGTGCCACCAGCAGAGATATAGGGACAGGAGGAACTAATGAAAAACTGTTTTTT. Its protein is CATSRDIGTGGTNEKLFF. Looking up the rest from reference TRBV15 and TRBJ1-4 gives the full variable domain: DAMVIQNPRYQVTQFGKPVTLSCSQTLNHNVMYWYQQKSSQAPKLLFHYYDKDFNNEADTPDNFQSRRPNTSFCFLDIRSPGLGDTAMYLCATSRDIGTGGTNEKLFFGSGTQLSVL.

The chain has TRBV5-6 and TRBJ2-2; 7 positions agree with TRBD2. Germline V gives CDR1 SGHDT, CDR2 YYEEEE. The CDR3 is 16 amino acids. J gave up 1 base and V 6 bases, and 9 bases lay outside the gene matches. The CDR3 reads CASNQLAGRNTGELFF. CDR3 in DNA: TGTGCCAGCAACCAATTAGCGGGTCGGAACACCGGGGAGCTGTTTTTT.